This TCR beta chain was observed in a study of Graves' ophthalmopathy and Graves' hyperthyroidism. The V and J ends lost 0 bases and 2 bases respectively, with 13 bases between them. Germline lookup yields CDR1 DFQATT and CDR2 SNEGSKA (reference sequence). This CDR3 contains 15 residues. Amplifying from RNA transcripts, the study obtained TCR beta CDR3 regions. Second-round multiplex PCR came after a first-round RT-PCR that employed HTBI primers. MiXCR, run by TCRdb on the multiplex PCR reads, gives a single entry per CDR3 protein. The sample yields about 210,000 distinct CDR3 sequences, approximately 28% seen once. What supplied the PBMCs was about 10 ml of fresh peripheral blood. This clonotype was counted many times.

The receptor's source is a man aged 50 to 60 with Graves' ophthalmopathy. The sample was peripheral blood. V is TRBV20-1 and J is TRBJ2-5; D might be TRBD1 (5 bases). As DNA, the CDR3 is TGCAGTGCTAGAGATTCCAGGGCAGTTCAAGAGACCCAGTACTTC. This gives the protein CSARDSRAVQETQYF.